Presented here are 11 T cell receptor beta chains from one specimen sequenced in a study of Graves' ophthalmopathy and Graves' hyperthyroidism. Amplified material comprised TCR beta CDR3 regions derived from RNA transcripts. Second-round multiplex PCR came after first-round RT-PCR with HTBI primers. A single record per CDR3 protein comes from TCRdb applying MiXCR to the multiplex PCR reads. The sample consists of 660,000 or so distinct CDR3 sequences, approximately 39% of them appearing once. Sequencing was carried out using peripheral blood. Every receptor here comes from an adult man with Graves' ophthalmopathy.

This rearrangement joins TRBV7-9 to TRBJ2-7; D is uncertain. V was pared by 4 bases and J by 6 bases, with 10 bases between. Germline V gives CDR1 SEHNR, CDR2 FQNEAQ (reference sequence). This CDR3 region has 12 residues. Here the CDR3 DNA reads TGTGCCAGCAGCTCCCCAGGAGCCGAGCAGTACTTC. Translated: CASSSPGAEQYF.

The gene calls are TRBV4-3 and TRBJ1-1, with TRBD1 as a possible D gene (6 bases). The CDR3 spans 15 residues. Between the trimmed V and J ends, which lost 3 bases and 0 bases, there was a span of 11 bases. Germline V lookup: CDR1 LGHNA, CDR2 YSLEER. CDR3 in amino acids: CASSHRDTLNTEAFF. DNA of the CDR3: TGCGCCAGCAGCCATCGGGACACACTGAACACTGAAGCTTTCTTT.

This clonotype showed up many times. This sequence joins TRBV9 and TRBJ2-7; a weak D match, TRBD1 (5 bases). The V end was cut by 3 bases, the J end by 1 base, with 14 bases between. Germline CDR1 and CDR2: SGDLS and YYNGEE. There are 15 residues in the CDR3. The CDR3 loop reads CASSATGQGSYEQYF. In DNA, the CDR3 is TGTGCCAGCAGCGCCACGGGTCAGGGTTCCTACGAGCAGTACTTC.

This clonotype was picked up many times. The chain couples TRBV6-1 to TRBJ1-1; the D is unclear. Trimming cost V 5 bases and J 3 bases, with 4 bases left between them. The CDR3 runs 11 residues. Germline V gene data show CDR1 as MNHNS and CDR2 as SASEGT. Written as DNA, the CDR3 is TGTGCCAGCAGTAGACACACTGAAGCTTTCTTT. Its translation: CASSRHTEAFF.

The chain combines TRBV7-8 with TRBJ1-2, with TRBD1 as a possible D gene (5 bases). Trimming took off 5 bases at V and 4 bases at J, with 14 bases between the two ends. Germline loops: CDR1 SGHVS, CDR2 FQNEAQ. This CDR3 contains 14 residues. CDR3 sequence reads: CASSLSQGFYGYTF. The DNA for the CDR3 is TGTGCCAGCAGCCTAAGCCAGGGATTCTATGGCTACACCTTC.

This clonotype was seen repeatedly, ten times or more. The V and J genes are TRBV10-2 and TRBJ2-5, with 10 bases matching TRBD1. V was pared by 6 bases and J by 0 bases, with 7 bases of the junction left unmatched. The length of the CDR3 is 16 residues. The germline CDR1 and CDR2 sequences are WSHSY and SAAADI. CDR3 DNA sequence: TGCGCCAGCAGCGCACCGGGACAGGGGTACCAAGAGACCCAGTACTTC. The encoded protein is CASSAPGQGYQETQYF.

Ten or more counts support this clonotype. The rearrangement uses TRBV5-5 and TRBJ1-2; D ambiguous. CDR1 is SGHKS and CDR2 is YYEKEE in the germline V gene (reference sequence). This CDR3 comprises 15 residues. The V end was cut by 4 bases, the J end by 1 base, with 14 bases between. CDR3 protein: CASSPRSHLNYGYTF. In nucleotides, the CDR3 is TGTGCCAGCAGCCCCCGTTCCCACCTTAACTATGGCTACACCTTC.

CDR3 amino acids: CARQYPEAFF. The CDR3 DNA is TGTGCCAGACAGTACCCTGAAGCTTTCTTT. The rearrangement uses TRBV25-1 and TRBJ1-1, with unresolved D. The V end was cut by 9 bases, the J end by 6 bases, with 8 bases between. The CDR3 extends over 10 amino acids. The germline V gene encodes CDR1 MGHDK and CDR2 SYGVNS.

The V gene is TRBV11-2, the J gene TRBJ2-3; D gene ambiguous. V was cut by 3 bases and J by 0 bases, with 4 bases left in between. The CDR3 covers 13 residues. CDR1 is SGHAT, CDR2 FQNNGV, per germline. CDR3 residues: CASSFESTDTQYF. CDR3 nucleotides: TGTGCCAGCAGCTTTGAGAGCACAGATACGCAGTATTTT.

This clonotype showed up just once. A much bigger clone sits one base away, suggesting this may be a read error. This chain links TRBV10-3 with TRBJ1-5; 7 bases align to TRBD1. Germline loops: CDR1 ENHRY, CDR2 SYGVKD. The CDR3 is 13 amino acids. This chain's CDR3 is CASTDRELQPEHF. The CDR3 DNA sequence: TGTGCCAGCACCGACAGGGAGCTCCAGCCCGAGCATTTT.

The rearrangement uses TRBV7-8 and TRBJ2-1; 10 bases map to TRBD1. Germline CDR1 reads SGHVS; CDR2 reads FQNEAQ. V was clipped by 8 bases and J by 4 bases; unmatched bases: 8. There are 15 residues in the CDR3. The DNA for the CDR3 is TGTGCCAGCCGGTTCCGGGACAGGGGATACAATGAGCAGTTCTTC. This sequence encodes CASRFRDRGYNEQFF.